Listed here are 9 T cell receptor beta chains from one sample, sequenced in a study of CD8+ T cells in alopecia areata. cDNA prepared by RNA extraction and subsequent reverse transcription served as the template for sequencing. Here immunoSEQ multiplex PCR was the method, and the copy in TCRdb shows in-frame clones only, minus some. Of 100,000 to 150,000 clones listed, around 49% are singletons. Sequencing used CD8+ T cells sorted from blood, obtained at week 0. Receptors were obtained from a human donor with alopecia areata.

The V gene is TRBV6-5, the J gene TRBJ1-4; maybe TRBD1 (6 bases). The CDR3 loop spans 15 amino acids. Germline V gene sequence: CDR1 MNHEY, CDR2 SVGAGI. The V end was cut by 4 bases, the J end by 3 bases, with 12 bases between. The chain's CDR3 is CASSSYREANEKLFF. The CDR3, as DNA: TGTGCCAGCAGTTCCTACAGGGAGGCTAATGAAAAACTGTTTTTT.

This chain links TRBV7-8 with TRBJ1-1; D is perhaps TRBD1 (5 bases). The CDR3 runs 15 residues. Germline V gives CDR1 SGHVS, CDR2 FQNEAQ. Between the trimmed V and J ends, which lost 4 bases and 1 base, there was a span of 13 bases. CDR3 amino acids: CASSSGQGPNTEAFF. CDR3 coding DNA: TGTGCCAGCAGCTCCGGGCAGGGCCCGAACACTGAAGCTTTCTTT.

This chain joins TRBV30 and TRBJ1-1; no reliable D call. Trimming removed 3 bases at V and 3 bases at J, with 11 bases between. This CDR3 contains 13 residues. Germline assignment: CDR1 GTSNPN and CDR2 SVGIG (reference sequence). Written as DNA, the CDR3 is TGTGCCTGGAGGGTCCAATCGGACACTGAAGCTTTCTTT. Translated: CAWRVQSDTEAFF. The entire variable domain, with the rest obtained from reference TRBV30 and TRBJ1-1, is as follows: SQTIHQWPATLVQPVGSPLSLECTVEGTSNPNLYWYRQAAGRGLQLLFYSVGIGQISSEVPQNLSASRPQDRQFILSSKKLLLSDSGFYLCAWRVQSDTEAFFGQGTRLTVV.

This clone was detected only once. This chain links TRBV7-9 with TRBJ2-5; 7 nucleotides line up with TRBD1. V lost 4 bases, J lost 5 bases, and 19 bases stayed unmatched. The CDR3 loop spans 18 amino acids. The germline V gene has CDR1 SEHNR and CDR2 FQNEAQ (reference sequence). CDR3 nucleotide sequence: TGTGCCAGCAGCTACCTCGTTCTAGGACAGGTCCCGAGGGAGACCCAGTACTTC. This translates into CASSYLVLGQVPRETQYF.

This clone was seen once. The same CDR3 also results from other DNA sequences found in this sample. This rearrangement joins TRBV4-1 to TRBJ1-1; D unclear. Germline loops: CDR1 MGHRA, CDR2 YSYEKL. The CDR3 runs 13 residues. Trimming removed 1 base at V and 1 base at J, with 4 bases between. Written as DNA, the CDR3 is TGCGCCAGCAGCCAAGTCGGGAACACTGAAGCTTTCTTT. Its translation is CASSQVGNTEAFF.

The chain uses TRBV6-4 and TRBJ2-2; D gene uncertain. V lost 2 bases and J 6 bases, leaving 7 bases between the germline ends. This CDR3 has 13 residues. Germline assignment: CDR1 MRHNA and CDR2 SNTAGT. DNA of the CDR3: TGTGCCAGCAGTGACAAGTGGGCCGGGGAGCTGTTTTTT. The encoded protein is CASSDKWAGELFF.

The gene calls are TRBV29-1 and TRBJ2-5, with D perhaps TRBD2 (6 bases). The J call may be mistaken, given a closer DNA end match to TRBJ2-7. Germline V CDR1 and CDR2: SQVTM, ANQGSEA. This CDR3 comprises 15 residues. CDR3 bases: TGCAGCGTTGTGTCTTCGGCGGGGAGCTCCTACGAGCAGTACTTC. It encodes CSVVSSAGSSYEQYF.

This clone has a handful of counts. This CDR3 reads CAWSRLEGLPGELFF. The CDR3, as DNA: TGTGCCTGGAGTAGACTAGAGGGTTTACCCGGGGAGCTGTTTTTT. This chain connects TRBV30 to TRBJ2-2; D is possibly TRBD2 (6 bases). The germline CDR1 and CDR2 sequences are GTSNPN and SVGIG (reference sequence). The CDR3 spans 15 residues. Trimming pared 2 bases from V and 6 bases from J, leaving 16 bases between.

This clone was observed a handful of times. The chain employs TRBV5-6 and TRBJ1-1; D not certain. The CDR3 consists of 13 residues. Germline V gives CDR1 SGHDT, CDR2 YYEEEE. V was cut by 2 bases and J by 4 bases, with 9 bases left in between. CDR3 in DNA: TGTGCCAGCAGCTTTGGTGAAGGCACTGAAGCTTTCTTT. Amino acid sequence: CASSFGEGTEAFF.